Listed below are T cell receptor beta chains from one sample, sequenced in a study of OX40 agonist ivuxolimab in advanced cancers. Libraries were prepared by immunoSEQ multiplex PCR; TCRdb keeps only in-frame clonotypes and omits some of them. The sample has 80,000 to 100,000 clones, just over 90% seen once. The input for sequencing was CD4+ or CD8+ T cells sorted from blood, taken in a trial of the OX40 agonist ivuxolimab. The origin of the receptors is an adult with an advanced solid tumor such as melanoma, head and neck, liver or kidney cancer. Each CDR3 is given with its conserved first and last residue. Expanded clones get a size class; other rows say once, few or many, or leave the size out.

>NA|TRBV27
CASSPIHTGELFF
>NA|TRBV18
CASSPTGGKTDTQYF
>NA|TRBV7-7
CASSSSPGQGITGELFF
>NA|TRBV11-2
CASSLGQRSSYEQYF
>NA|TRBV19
CASSHSTGELFF
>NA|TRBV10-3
CAITGTGQPTEAFF
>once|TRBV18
CASSSPTGTDTQYF
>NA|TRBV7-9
CASSLAGPRSGYTF
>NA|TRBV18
CASSPAALAFTYNEQFF
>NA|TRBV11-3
CASSRLGQGFSDTQYF
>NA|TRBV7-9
CASTPVGSSTDTQYF
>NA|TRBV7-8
CASSPRTGTVAGELFF
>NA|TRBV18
CASSPKEVVTEAFF